One sample yielded the 8 T cell receptor beta chains listed below, sequenced in a study of radiotherapy plus CTLA-4 blockade in lung cancer. Generated by immunoSEQ multiplex PCR, the TCRdb table keeps only in-frame clones and is missing some. The sample has 40,000 to 55,000 clones; 86% are singletons. The input for sequencing was peripheral blood, taken from a patient treated with radiotherapy plus ipilimumab. All receptors come from a human donor with non-small cell lung cancer that progressed on radiotherapy plus ipilimumab. Some clones in this sample may be carry-over from other donors' samples.

This clone is a singleton in its sample. The chain uses TRBV6-6 and TRBJ1-5, with D unresolved. The CDR3 length is 14 residues. The germline V and J ends were trimmed by 2 bases and 2 bases, with 7 bases remaining between them. CDR1 and CDR2 (germline): MNHNY, SVGAGI (reference sequence). The CDR3: CASSYEAGNQPQHF. The CDR3 region has the DNA TGTGCCAGCAGTTACGAGGCGGGCAATCAGCCCCAGCATTTT.

V and J are TRBV12-5 and TRBJ2-1, with D perhaps matching TRBD1 (5 bases). From germline, CDR1 is LGHNT and CDR2 FRNRAP. V shed 3 bases and J shed 6 bases, with 21 bases lying between them. The CDR3 contains 17 residues. Here the CDR3 reads CASGLTIDSYRTNEQFF. The CDR3 nucleotides are TGTGCTAGTGGTTTAACTATAGACTCCTACAGGACCAATGAGCAGTTCTTC.

The rearrangement uses TRBV7-2 and TRBJ2-1; TRBD2 matches 7 bases. Germline V gene lookup returns CDR1 SGHTA and CDR2 FQGNSA. The CDR3 extends over 17 amino acids. Losses at the gene ends were 7 bases for V and 5 bases for J; bases not matched to a gene: 17. The DNA for the CDR3 is TGTGCCAGCACCACTCGGAGCAGCGGGACCAGCCACAATGAGCAGTTCTTC. Translated, it gives CASTTRSSGTSHNEQFF.

The chain has TRBV4-1 and TRBJ2-1, with 8 bases that match TRBD2. The ends lost 3 bases at V and 9 bases at J; junction bases unmatched: 4. The CDR3 has 13 residues. From germline, CDR1 is MGHRA and CDR2 YSYEKL. In nucleotides, the CDR3 is TGCGCCAGCAGCCACCACGGGGGGGTTGAGCAGTTCTTC. Translation gives CASSHHGGVEQFF.

The chain's CDR3 is CASSQDFRLVLAKNIQYF. DNA for the CDR3: TGCGCCAGCAGCCAAGATTTCCGTCTAGTATTAGCCAAAAACATTCAGTACTTC. The chain links TRBV4-3 to TRBJ2-4; D unclear. Trimming removed 0 bases at V and 0 bases at J, with 15 bases between. Germline V gives CDR1 LGHNA, CDR2 YSLEER. The CDR3 contains 18 residues.

V is TRBV6-5 and J is TRBJ2-1; 7 nucleotides match TRBD2. In germline, CDR1 is MNHEY, CDR2 SVGAGI. The length of the CDR3 is 15 residues. With V trimmed by 6 bases and J by 1 base, 6 bases remained unmatched. The CDR3 sequence: CASSRRERSYNEQFF. CDR3 DNA: TGTGCCAGCAGCAGGCGGGAGCGGTCCTACAATGAGCAGTTCTTC.

Concerning this clone itself: The same CDR3 can be traced to other DNA sequences in this sample. The rearrangement joins TRBV9 to TRBJ1-6; 8 nucleotides agree with TRBD1. The germline gives CDR1 SGDLS, CDR2 YYNGEE. The length of the CDR3 is 15 residues. The V gene end was trimmed by 1 base and the J gene end by 9 bases; junction bases not matched to a gene: 6. The CDR3 is CASSVTGTGASPLHF. DNA of the CDR3: TGTGCCAGCAGCGTAACCGGGACAGGAGCTTCACCCCTCCACTTT.

This clone was picked up one time. This sequence joins TRBV27 and TRBJ2-1, with 12 bases fitting TRBD2. CDR3 length: 16 residues. V was clipped by 3 bases and J by 6 bases; unmatched bases: 6. Germline lookup yields CDR1 MNHEY and CDR2 SMNVEV (reference sequence). CDR3 amino acids: CASSFGLAGSFNEQFF. For the CDR3, the DNA is TGTGCCAGCAGTTTCGGACTAGCGGGATCATTCAATGAGCAGTTCTTC.